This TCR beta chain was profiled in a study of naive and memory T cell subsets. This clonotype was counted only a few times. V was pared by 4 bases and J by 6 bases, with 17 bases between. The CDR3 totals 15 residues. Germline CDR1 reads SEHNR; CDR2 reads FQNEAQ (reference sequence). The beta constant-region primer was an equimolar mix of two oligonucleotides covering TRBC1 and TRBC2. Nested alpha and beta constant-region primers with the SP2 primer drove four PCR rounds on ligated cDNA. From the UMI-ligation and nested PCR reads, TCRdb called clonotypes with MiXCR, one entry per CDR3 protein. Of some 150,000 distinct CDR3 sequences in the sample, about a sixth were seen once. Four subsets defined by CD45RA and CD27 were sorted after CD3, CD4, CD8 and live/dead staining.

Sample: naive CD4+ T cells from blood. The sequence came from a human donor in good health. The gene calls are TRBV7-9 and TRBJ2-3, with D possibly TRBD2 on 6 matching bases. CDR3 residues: CASSSSREPGDTQYF. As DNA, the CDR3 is TGTGCCAGCAGCTCATCCCGGGAGCCGGGGGATACGCAGTATTTT.